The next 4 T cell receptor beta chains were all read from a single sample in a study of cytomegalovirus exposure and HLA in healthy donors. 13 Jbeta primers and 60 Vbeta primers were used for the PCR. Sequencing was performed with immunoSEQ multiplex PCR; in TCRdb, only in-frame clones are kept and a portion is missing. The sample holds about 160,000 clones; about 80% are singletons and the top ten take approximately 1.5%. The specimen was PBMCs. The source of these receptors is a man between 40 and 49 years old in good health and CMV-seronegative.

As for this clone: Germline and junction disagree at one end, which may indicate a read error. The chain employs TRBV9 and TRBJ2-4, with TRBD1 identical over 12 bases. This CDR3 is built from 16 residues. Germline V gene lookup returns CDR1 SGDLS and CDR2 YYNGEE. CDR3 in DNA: TGTGCCAGCAGCGTAGAGGGACAGGGGGCCAAAAACAGTCAGTACTTC. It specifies CASSVEGQGAKNSQYF.

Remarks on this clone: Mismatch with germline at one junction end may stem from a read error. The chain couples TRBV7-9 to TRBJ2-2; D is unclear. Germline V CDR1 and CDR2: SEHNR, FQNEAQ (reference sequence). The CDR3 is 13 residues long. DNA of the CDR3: TGTTCCAGCAGTTCGGTTGGCACCGGGGAGCTGTTTTTT. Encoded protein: CSSSSVGTGELFF.

CDR3 DNA: TGTGCCAGCAGCCCTGGGACTAGCGGCACAGATACGCAGTATTTT. Translating gives CASSPGTSGTDTQYF. The chain combines TRBV9 with TRBJ2-3; 10 bases map to TRBD2. Trimming removed 4 bases from V and 1 base from J; junction bases left unmatched: 3. CDR1 and CDR2 (germline): SGDLS, YYNGEE. The CDR3 is 15 amino acids.

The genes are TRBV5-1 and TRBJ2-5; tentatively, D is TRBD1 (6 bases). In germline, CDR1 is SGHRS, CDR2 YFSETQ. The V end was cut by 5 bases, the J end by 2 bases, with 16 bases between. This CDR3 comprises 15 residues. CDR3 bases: TGCGCCAGCAGGTTGTATGGGACAACTCAAGAGACCCAGTACTTC. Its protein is CASRLYGTTQETQYF.